This TCR beta chain was recovered during a study of monozygotic twins with cystic fibrosis (dated by TCRdb to the early 2020s). About the investigation overall: Barcoded libraries were prepared from 2.5 to 3.5 micrograms of fragmented DNA with 15 PCR cycles. To assess genetic influence on V and J gene usage, the study compared TCR beta repertoires within and across 16 monozygotic twin pairs with cystic fibrosis. Made up mostly of children and adolescents, the cohort included ten female and six male twin pairs ranging in age from about 2.0 to 36.4 years, with a median of about 8.5 years. Twins were ranked among around 960 cohort participants for weight-for-height and FEVPerc (FEV1 disease centile) at the day of blood sampling. Data for three of the twin pairs had already been reported earlier in a different context.

From the cysteine up to the phenylalanine, the CDR3 has a length of 14 residues. Only CDR3 DNA is held: 42 bases, read in frame from base 1. The germline V gene (reference sequence) gives CDR1 as SEHNR and CDR2 as FQNEAQ. The germline V and J ends show losses of 5 bases and 3 bases respectively, and no gene match explains 3 bases of the junction. The twin pairs came from the European Cystic Fibrosis Twin and Sibling Study Cohort, which recruited patients from 158 CF clinics across 14 European countries. Both zygosity and CFTR genotype were checked in-house, and zygosity was tested with multiplex PCR across nine short tandem repeat loci. Each twin gave a peripheral blood sample, and clinical parameters were documented on that same day of blood sampling. Phenol/chloroform extraction was used to isolate genomic DNA from peripheral blood cells, and the DNA was then kept in TE buffer at 4 degrees C. Following the manufacturer's instructions, the researchers used the immunoSEQ immune profiling system to amplify TCR beta CDR3 regions via multiplex PCR. An Illumina NextSeq system was used for sequencing. The authors processed their data as follows. Sequence data were processed on the immunoSEQ Analyzer platform, and clonality was computed as the square root of Simpson's index of productive rearrangements. Similarity in V and J usage was quantified by Jensen-Shannon distance, and CDR3 generation probabilities were calculated with OLGA. The immuneACCESS database (August 2020) and VDJdb (December 2020) were searched for shared CDR3 sequences. This is the immuneACCESS table as TCRdb keeps it, with only in-frame sequences that have V and J called. A part of the clones is gone; compared with another copy, unresolved V genes explain less than half, and the rest is unexplained. V and J calls and clone size follow that table, whereas D and trimming were derived from the DNA. Counted in this sample were 30,000 or so clones; roughly 90% of them appeared once. The ten largest clonotypes hold roughly 0.9% of the sample.

Results and caveats for the whole study, not just this receptor: Simpson clonality was found to be generally low (median 0.0095), suggesting a naive-dominated repertoire, although higher clonality was observed in the most severely affected patients. The cohort was small, and no association was found between shared CDR3 numbers and age, concordance or disease severity. V gene usage was most similar to the co-twin for 13 of 16 pairs, and J usage for 8 of 16 pairs, suggesting genetic constraints. Sharing of nucleotide-identical clonotypes was significantly greater within monozygotic CF twin pairs than between unrelated CF individuals (P = 0.000026, Mann-Whitney).

Notes on this clone: The target of this receptor is not known. No base qualities exist here, and no much larger clone lies one base off it.

Sequencing input: blood. The clonotype was recovered from a girl aged 2 to 9 with cystic fibrosis. The chain employs TRBV7-9 and TRBJ1-5, and 8 bases in between align with TRBD1. The CDR3 region: CASSVTGDNQPQHF. The nucleotide sequence reads as follows: TGTGCCAGCAGCGTGACAGGGGACAATCAGCCCCAGCATTTT.